This T cell receptor beta chain derives from a study of blood T cell repertoires in COVID-19. The overall study: Acute and convalescent COVID-19 specimens originated in the United States, Italy and Spain. PBMCs, B-cell-depleted T cells, or T cells were the source of the cDNA or gDNA that made up the material.

V was trimmed by 3 bases and J by 7 bases, leaving 10 bases between them. The CDR3 consists of 13 residues. Germline assignment: CDR1 KGHSH and CDR2 LQKENI. Followed over time, Seattle patients had been enrolled while infection was active. Worth noting for this clone: Other DNA sequences from this sample encode an identical CDR3 as well.

Per the original data handling: From reference gene primer amplification, estimates of nucleated cell counts were derived. The method was immunoSEQ multiplex PCR; TCRdb's version includes in-frame clones alone and lacks a portion of them. V, J and clone size derive from that table, while D and trimming were established from the DNA sequence. The sample lists roughly 180,000 clones; less than 95% were seen once. The sample consisted of peripheral blood. The clonotype comes from a young man with COVID-19, enrolled during active disease. The V gene is TRBV18, the J gene TRBJ1-5, with no clear D. The CDR3: CASSPGSHQPQHF. DNA of the CDR3: TGTGCCAGCTCACCCGGGAGTCACCAGCCCCAGCATTTT.